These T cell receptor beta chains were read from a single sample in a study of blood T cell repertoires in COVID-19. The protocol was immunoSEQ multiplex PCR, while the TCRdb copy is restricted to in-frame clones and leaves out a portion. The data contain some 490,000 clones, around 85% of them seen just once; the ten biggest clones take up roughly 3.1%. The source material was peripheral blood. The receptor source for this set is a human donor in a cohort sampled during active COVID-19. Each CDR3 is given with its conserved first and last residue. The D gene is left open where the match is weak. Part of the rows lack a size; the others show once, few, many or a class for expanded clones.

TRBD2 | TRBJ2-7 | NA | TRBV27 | CASSLEGGPPYEQYF | TGTGCCAGCAGTTTAGAGGGAGGGCCCCCCTACGAGCAGTACTTC
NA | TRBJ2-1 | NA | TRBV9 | CASSVELDNEQFF | TGTGCCAGCAGCGTAGAACTAGACAATGAGCAGTTCTTC
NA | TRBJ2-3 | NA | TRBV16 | CASSPPLADTQYF | TGTGCCAGCAGCCCCCCTTTAGCAGATACGCAGTATTTT
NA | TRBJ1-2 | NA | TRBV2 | CASSERMPSGYTF | TGTGCCAGCAGCGAACGCATGCCCAGTGGCTACACCTTC
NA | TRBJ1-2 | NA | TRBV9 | CASSQGQNYGYTF | TGTGCCAGCAGCCAAGGACAGAACTATGGCTACACCTTC
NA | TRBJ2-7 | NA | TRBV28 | CASRASSEQYF | TGTGCCAGCAGAGCATCCTCGGAGCAGTACTTC
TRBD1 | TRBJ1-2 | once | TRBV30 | CAWSLGQGQVNYTF | TGTGCCTGGAGTCTTGGACAGGGGCAGGTAAACTACACCTTC
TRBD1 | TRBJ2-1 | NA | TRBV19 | CASRKNQGDYNEQFF | TGTGCCAGTAGAAAGAATCAGGGGGACTACAATGAGCAGTTCTTC
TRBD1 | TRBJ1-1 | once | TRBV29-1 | CSVISGTANTEAFF | TGCAGCGTCATCTCCGGGACAGCGAACACTGAAGCTTTCTTT
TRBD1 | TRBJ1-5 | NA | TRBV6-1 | CASSEAGGQKNQPQHF | TGTGCCAGCAGTGAAGCGGGGGGACAGAAAAATCAGCCCCAGCATTTT
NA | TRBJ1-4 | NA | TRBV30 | CAWSVNSREKLFF | TGTGCCTGGAGTGTAAATAGCCGGGAAAAACTGTTTTTT
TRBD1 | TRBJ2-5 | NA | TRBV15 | CATSRGTLSGTGGRETQYF | TGTGCCACCAGCAGAGGAACCTTATCCGGGACAGGGGGCCGGGAGACCCAGTACTTC
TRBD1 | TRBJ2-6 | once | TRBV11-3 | CASSPRQGLPGANVLTF | TGTGCCAGCAGCCCGCGACAGGGGCTACCGGGGGCCAACGTCCTGACTTTC
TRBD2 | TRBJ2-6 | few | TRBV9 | CASSVVGALAGGPHSGANVLTF | TGTGCCAGCAGCGTAGTGGGAGCACTAGCGGGAGGACCTCACTCTGGGGCCAACGTCCTGACTTTC
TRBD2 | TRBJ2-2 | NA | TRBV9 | CASSVPSGRGTGELFF | TGTGCCAGCAGCGTCCCTAGCGGGAGAGGCACCGGGGAGCTGTTTTTT
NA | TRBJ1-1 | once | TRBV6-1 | CASSEGPGAEAFF | TGTGCCAGCAGTGAAGGTCCCGGGGCTGAAGCTTTCTTT
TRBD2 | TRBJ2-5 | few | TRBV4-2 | CASSRGTSGQETQYF | TGTGCCAGCAGCCGCGGGACTAGCGGCCAAGAGACCCAGTACTTC
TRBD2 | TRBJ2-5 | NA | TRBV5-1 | CASSLTLAGGPETQYF | TGCGCCAGCAGCTTGACACTAGCGGGAGGGCCGGAGACCCAGTACTTC
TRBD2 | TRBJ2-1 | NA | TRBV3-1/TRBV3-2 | CASSQERSGGNEQFF | TGTGCCAGCAGCCAAGAACGGAGCGGGGGCAATGAGCAGTTCTTC
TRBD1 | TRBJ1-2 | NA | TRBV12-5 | CASGLDRGQGINYGYTF | TGTGCTAGTGGTTTGGATCGGGGACAGGGAATTAACTATGGCTACACCTTC
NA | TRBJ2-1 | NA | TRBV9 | CASSDRAGKLGEQFF | TGTGCCAGCAGCGATCGGGCGGGTAAGCTCGGTGAGCAGTTCTTC
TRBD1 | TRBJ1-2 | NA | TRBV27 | CASSPRDRGAYGYTF | TGTGCCAGCAGTCCCCGGGACAGGGGGGCCTATGGCTACACCTTC
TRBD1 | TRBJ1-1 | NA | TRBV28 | CASSSLQQGGTEAFF | TGTGCCAGCAGTTCCCTTCAACAGGGGGGCACTGAAGCTTTCTTT
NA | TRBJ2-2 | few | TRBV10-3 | CAISAAGPNTGELFF | TGTGCCATCAGTGCCGCGGGGCCAAACACCGGGGAGCTGTTTTTT
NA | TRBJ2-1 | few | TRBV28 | CASSPRSVNEQFF | TGTGCCAGCAGCCCCCGGAGCGTAAATGAGCAGTTCTTC
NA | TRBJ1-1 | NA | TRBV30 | CAWSVVRTVNTEAFF | TGTGCCTGGAGTGTGGTGAGGACAGTGAACACTGAAGCTTTCTTT
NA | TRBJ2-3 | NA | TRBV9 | CASSVSGTDTQYF | TGTGCCAGCAGCGTATCGGGCACAGATACGCAGTATTTT
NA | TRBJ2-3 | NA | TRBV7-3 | CASSLNPGAGTDTQYF | TGTGCCAGCAGCTTAAATCCCGGAGCGGGCACAGATACGCAGTATTTT
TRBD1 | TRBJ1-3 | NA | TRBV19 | CASSVRQGTLPSSGNTIYF | TGTGCCAGTAGTGTTAGACAGGGGACCTTACCTTCGTCTGGAAACACCATATATTTT
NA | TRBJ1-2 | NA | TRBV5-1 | CASTAQGSAANYGYTF | TGCGCCAGCACCGCTCAGGGATCGGCGGCTAACTATGGCTACACCTTC
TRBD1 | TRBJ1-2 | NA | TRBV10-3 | CAISGQGQGAVGYTF | TGTGCCATCAGTGGCCAAGGACAGGGGGCCGTGGGCTACACCTTC
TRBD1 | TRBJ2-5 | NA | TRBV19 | CASSAPGSGQKETQYF | TGTGCCAGTAGTGCTCCCGGCTCGGGACAGAAGGAGACCCAGTACTTC
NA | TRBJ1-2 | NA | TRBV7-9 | CASSFGEGYGYTF | TGTGCCAGCAGCTTCGGGGAGGGCTATGGCTACACCTTC
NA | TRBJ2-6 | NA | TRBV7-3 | CASTPNRAGANVLTF | TGTGCCAGCACCCCAAACAGGGCCGGGGCCAACGTCCTGACTTTC
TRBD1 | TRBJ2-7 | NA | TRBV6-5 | CASSLQGTNEQYF | TGTGCCAGCTCCCTACAGGGGACGAACGAGCAGTACTTC
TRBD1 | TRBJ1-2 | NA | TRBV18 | CASSIPGQGFNGYTF | TGTGCCAGCTCAATTCCGGGACAGGGATTTAATGGCTACACCTTC
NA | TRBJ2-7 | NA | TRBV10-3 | CAINRDNSYLEQYF | TGTGCCATTAACCGGGACAATTCATATCTCGAGCAGTACTTC
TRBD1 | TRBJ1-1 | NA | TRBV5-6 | CASSLGTGGGHTEAFF | TGTGCCAGCAGCTTAGGGACAGGGGGCGGGCACACTGAAGCTTTCTTT
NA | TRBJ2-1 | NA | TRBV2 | CASSRGRGSYNEQFF | TGTGCCAGCAGCCGCGGGCGGGGCTCCTACAATGAGCAGTTCTTC
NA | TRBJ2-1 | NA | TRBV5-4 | CASSLSLANEQFF | TGTGCCAGCAGCTTGAGTCTAGCTAATGAGCAGTTCTTC
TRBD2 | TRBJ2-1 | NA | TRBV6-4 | CASSEGSGRLNEQFF | TGTGCCAGCAGTGAGGGAAGCGGGAGATTGAATGAGCAGTTCTTC
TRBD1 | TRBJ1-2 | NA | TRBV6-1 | CASSEGRGMDYGYTF | TGTGCCAGCAGTGAAGGCAGGGGGATGGACTATGGCTACACCTTC
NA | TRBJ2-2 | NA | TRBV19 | CASRRKGTNTGELFF | TGTGCCAGTAGGCGGAAGGGGACGAACACCGGGGAGCTGTTTTTT
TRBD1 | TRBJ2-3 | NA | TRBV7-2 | CASSLWQGAADTQYF | TGTGCCAGCAGCTTATGGCAGGGGGCGGCAGATACGCAGTATTTT
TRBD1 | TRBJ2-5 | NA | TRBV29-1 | CSVDDRVQKTQYF | TGCAGCGTTGACGACAGGGTTCAGAAGACCCAGTACTTC
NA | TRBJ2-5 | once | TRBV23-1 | CASSQFDRQSYF | TGCGCCAGCAGTCAATTCGATAGACAGAGCTACTTC
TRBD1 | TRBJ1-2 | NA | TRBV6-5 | CATRGTGDFGGYTF | TGTGCCACCCGGGGGACAGGGGACTTCGGCGGCTACACCTTC
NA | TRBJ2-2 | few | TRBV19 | CASSMVLAPAPGELFF | TGTGCCAGTAGTATGGTCCTAGCGCCCGCTCCGGGGGAGCTGTTTTTT